This T cell receptor beta chain came from a study of blood T cell repertoires in COVID-19. Across the whole study: Both acute and convalescent COVID-19 samples were obtained from the United States, Italy and Spain. From T cells, B-cell-depleted T cells, or PBMCs came the material, which was cDNA or gDNA.

The assay was immunoSEQ multiplex PCR, and TCRdb's table has in-frame clones only and misses some. In the table there are about 99,000 clones, roughly 84% of which are singletons. This clone turned up a few times. J was trimmed by 4 bases and V by 3 bases; bases with no gene match: 2. The CDR3 totals 14 residues. The germline CDR1 and CDR2 sequences are SGHTA and FQGNSA. The chain employs TRBV7-2 and TRBJ1-5; TRBD1 matches at 8 bases. The TCR comes from a man in his sixties with acute or convalescent COVID-19. Sample: peripheral blood. This chain's CDR3 is CASSLRTGNQPQHF. In DNA form, the CDR3 reads TGTGCCAGCAGCTTGAGGACAGGGAATCAGCCCCAGCATTTT.